The clone carrying this T cell receptor (beta chain) was counted a few times. Its matching antigen is unknown. Trimming shortened V by 3 bases and J by 0 bases, and 9 bases separated the two germline ends. This CDR3 is built from 14 residues. Looked up from germline, CDR1 is DFQATT and CDR2 is SNEGSKA (reference sequence). This sample stems from a study of T cells after yellow fever vaccination. Whole-study results and caveats: Most primary-vaccination clones reappeared after the booster (less than 98% CD4, 85% to 90% CD8). Across the CD4 and CD8 compartments, a small share of clonotypes was present in both.

In making TCR cDNA, 5'RACE template switching added a universal primer site and UMIs to it. MiXCR, run by TCRdb on the 5' RACE reads, gives a single entry per CDR3 protein. The data show 200,000 to 300,000 distinct CDR3 sequences, 6.5% to 8.5% seen once. This clonotype was sampled from a man younger than 45 who received the YFV17D yellow fever vaccine. The J gene is TRBJ2-1, the V gene TRBV20-1; D is unresolved. Material: CD4+ T cells sorted from PBMCs, obtained 15 days after the yellow fever booster vaccination. DNA of the CDR3: TGCAGTGCTAGGCTGGGAAGCTCCTACAATGAGCAGTTCTTC. Translation: CSARLGSSYNEQFF.